This T cell receptor (beta chain) was recorded in a study of blood T cell repertoires in COVID-19. Turning to the study itself: The cDNA or gDNA used as material had been derived from T cells, B-cell-depleted T cells, or PBMCs.

Profiled with immunoSEQ multiplex PCR; TCRdb holds only in-frame clones, not every one. The top ten clones hold more than 1% of a sample with roughly 300,000 clones, less than 90% of them seen once. This TCR derives from a woman aged 25 to 39 who had recovered from COVID-19. Sequencing was carried out using PBMCs or T cells enriched from blood (not recorded which).

CDR3 nucleotides: TGTGCCAGCAGCCAAATAGCGGGGGTGGACCTTCTTAGTGAGCAGTTCTTC. Amino acids: CASSQIAGVDLLSEQFF. The chain combines TRBV7-9 with TRBJ2-1; 9 bases are shared with TRBD2. The germline gives CDR1 SEHNR, CDR2 FQNEAQ (reference sequence). The CDR3 has 17 residues. V lost 5 bases to trimming and J lost 9 bases; unmatched junction nucleotides: 17. The entire variable domain, with the rest obtained from reference TRBV7-9 and TRBJ2-1, is as follows: DTGVSQNPRHKITKRGQNVTFRCDPISEHNRLYWYRQTLGQGPEFLTYFQNEAQLEKSRLLSDRFSAERPKGSFSTLEIQRTEQGDSAMYLCASSQIAGVDLLSEQFFGPGTRLTVL.